This T cell receptor (beta chain) derives from a study of shared T cell receptors in the human thymus. V was trimmed by 3 bases and J by 5 bases, leaving 8 bases between them. The CDR3 sequence is 13 residues long. Germline CDR1 and CDR2: GTSNPN and SVGIG (reference sequence). Profiling relied on immunoSEQ multiplex PCR, and the TCRdb table lists in-frame clones only, not all of them. The data show roughly 500,000 clones, approximately 78% seen once. These data also featured in a second study, about human thymus T cells. That investigation notes: Donors were healthy Finnish infants having corrective surgery for congenital heart defects. Resections removed during corrective heart surgery provided the thymus tissue used. The authors found apparently biased V and J gene usage in thymic and blood repertoires. Unrelated individuals reportedly shared highly overlapping thymic TCR repertoires.

The clonotype comes from a boy in the first two years of life with a congenital heart defect. The chain couples TRBV30 to TRBJ1-6, with no clear D. Material for sequencing was thymocytes. For the CDR3, the DNA is TGTGCCTGGAGCCATAGAAATAATTCACCCCTCCACTTT. As protein: CAWSHRNNSPLHF.